Each of the 21 T cell receptor beta chains below was sequenced from the same sample in a study of technical replicates of blood from several donors. Sequenced by immunoSEQ multiplex PCR; TCRdb stores in-frame clones only, minus some. The repertoire holds roughly 70,000 clones, with roughly 93% as singletons. The specimen sequenced was T cells isolated from PBMCs. The receptors were sampled from a human donor in good health.

This rearrangement joins TRBV11-3 to TRBJ2-7, with D tentatively TRBD2 (6 bases). V was clipped by 3 bases and J by 3 bases, with 9 bases between them. Germline V gives CDR1 SGHNT, CDR2 YENEEA. The CDR3 is 13 residues long. CDR3 region: CASSFVGGYEQYF. The CDR3 DNA sequence: TGTGCCAGCAGCTTCGTGGGAGGCTACGAGCAGTACTTC.

V gene TRBV4-1 combines with J gene TRBJ2-1; 10 nucleotides align to TRBD2. The CDR3 contains 16 residues. V was clipped by 0 bases and J by 4 bases; unmatched bases: 3. CDR1 and CDR2 from the germline V gene are MGHRA and YSYEKL. The CDR3 DNA reads TGCGCCAGCAGCCAAGACCGGACTAGCGGATACAATGAGCAGTTCTTC. Amino acids: CASSQDRTSGYNEQFF.

The chain joins TRBV5-1 to TRBJ2-1; 8 nucleotides align to TRBD2. V shed 3 bases and J 7 bases; nucleotides not matched to a gene: 6. The CDR3 is made up of 14 amino acids. CDR1 is SGHRS and CDR2 is YFSETQ in the germline V gene. The CDR3 region is CASSSRTSPNEQFF. The CDR3 DNA reads TGCGCCAGCAGCTCCCGGACTAGCCCTAATGAGCAGTTCTTC.

This clone was picked up one time. The genes are TRBV7-9 and TRBJ2-7; D is unresolved. Per germline, CDR1 SEHNR and CDR2 FQNEAQ (reference sequence). V was clipped by 3 bases and J by 3 bases, with 9 bases between them. The CDR3 sequence is 13 residues long. CDR3 coding DNA: TGTGCCAGCAGCTTTGACATCGACTACGAGCAGTACTTC. Its protein product is CASSFDIDYEQYF. The full variable domain, completed using reference TRBV7-9 and TRBJ2-7, is DTGVSQNPRHKITKRGQNVTFRCDPISEHNRLYWYRQTLGQGPEFLTYFQNEAQLEKSRLLSDRFSAERPKGSFSTLEIQRTEQGDSAMYLCASSFDIDYEQYFGPGTRLTVT.

V and J are TRBV28 and TRBJ2-7; no firm D call. Germline V lookup: CDR1 MDHEN, CDR2 SYDVKM. The V end lost 8 bases, the J end lost 0 bases, and 14 bases lay between the germline ends. CDR3 size: 14 residues. The DNA for the CDR3 is TGTGCCAGCTCCTCTCCTAGGAGCTCCTACGAGCAGTACTTC. The encoded protein is CASSSPRSSYEQYF.

The chain's CDR3 is CASSRQGMGEQYF. The CDR3 DNA follows: TGTGCCAGTAGTCGACAGGGAATGGGCGAGCAGTACTTC. The chain employs TRBV19 and TRBJ2-7; 7 nucleotides match TRBD1. This CDR3 is 13 amino acids long. J was trimmed by 6 bases and V by 5 bases; bases with no gene match: 7. Germline loops: CDR1 LNHDA, CDR2 SQIVND (reference sequence).

This clone occurred once. The chain combines TRBV4-1 with TRBJ2-7; 12 nucleotides align to TRBD2. Germline V lookup: CDR1 MGHRA, CDR2 YSYEKL. With 0 bases clipped from V and 2 bases from J, the junction kept 2 bases outside the gene matches. The CDR3 totals 16 residues. The CDR3 sequence is CASSQERLAGAYEQYF. CDR3 bases: TGCGCCAGCAGCCAAGAAAGACTAGCGGGAGCCTACGAGCAGTACTTC.

V gene TRBV7-2 combines with J gene TRBJ2-1; D is ambiguous. V lost 1 base, J lost 7 bases, and 5 bases lay in between. CDR1 and CDR2 (germline): SGHTA, FQGNSA. The CDR3 loop spans 12 amino acids. DNA of the CDR3: TGTGCCAGCAGCTTAGATAGAAATGAGCAGTTCTTC. Encoded protein: CASSLDRNEQFF.

This clone was recorded a few times. The chain uses TRBV6-6 and TRBJ2-7; TRBD2 matches 9 bases. Looked up from germline, CDR1 is MNHNY and CDR2 is SVGAGI (reference sequence). The CDR3 is made up of 14 amino acids. V trimming: 4 bases; J trimming: 3 bases; junction bases outside the gene matches: 4. The CDR3 nucleotides are TGTGCCAGCAGTTTCAAGCGGGAGGACTACGAGCAGTACTTC. Its protein is CASSFKREDYEQYF.

This chain uses TRBV14 with TRBJ2-1, with a possible D match to TRBD1 (6 bases). CDR1 is SGHDN, CDR2 FVKESK, per germline. With 6 bases removed from V and 14 bases from J, the gap between germline ends came to 29 bases. The CDR3 is made up of 16 amino acids. CDR3 residues: CASSRSQDGSVPGEFF. CDR3 bases: TGTGCCAGCAGTCGTTCCCAAGACGGATCGGTACCAGGGGAGTTCTTC.

The J gene is TRBJ2-1, the V gene TRBV7-3, with TRBD2 identical over 13 bases. Germline values: CDR1 SGHTA, CDR2 FQGTGA. The CDR3 consists of 16 residues. The V and J ends lost 5 bases and 16 bases, in that order; junction bases with no gene match: 17. CDR3 sequence reads: CASSTPPGLAGTTVFF. CDR3 nucleotide sequence: TGTGCCAGCAGCACGCCTCCGGGACTAGCGGGGACAACGGTCTTCTTC.

V is TRBV6-6 and J is TRBJ1-5; possible D gene TRBD1, 5 bases. The CDR3 spans 13 residues. CDR1 is MNHNY, CDR2 SVGAGI, per germline (reference sequence). V was cut by 8 bases and J by 4 bases, with 12 bases left in between. CDR3 in DNA: TGTGCCAGCCTCGGGGGGGGTAATCAGCCCCAGCATTTT. Translating it yields CASLGGGNQPQHF.

V and J are TRBV6-5 and TRBJ1-5, with 7 bases fitting TRBD1. The CDR3 spans 14 residues. J lost 2 bases, V lost 4 bases, and 2 bases had no gene match. CDR1 is MNHEY and CDR2 is SVGAGI in the germline V gene. CDR3 bases: TGTGCCAGCAGTTTCGGACAGGGCAATCAGCCCCAGCATTTT. Protein: CASSFGQGNQPQHF.

This chain connects TRBV5-1 to TRBJ2-1; 8 bases agree with TRBD2. The germline CDR1 and CDR2 sequences are SGHRS and YFSETQ. The V gene end was trimmed by 7 bases and the J gene end by 3 bases; junction bases not matched to a gene: 3. The CDR3 has 13 residues. The CDR3 DNA reads as TGCGCCAGCTATAGCGGGATCTACAATGAGCAGTTCTTC. Its translation is CASYSGIYNEQFF.

This clone was counted a few times. The chain couples TRBV7-3 to TRBJ2-1, with 8 bases lining up with TRBD2. V shed 4 bases and J 6 bases; nucleotides not matched to a gene: 8. Germline-derived CDR1 and CDR2 are SGHTA and FQGTGA. The CDR3 covers 15 residues. CDR3 coding DNA: TGTGCCAGCAGCTCCACCGGGACTAGTGTCAATGAGCAGTTCTTC. The encoded protein is CASSSTGTSVNEQFF.

This clone was counted a single time. V is TRBV27 and J is TRBJ2-7, with TRBD1 matching 8 bases. Germline V gene lookup returns CDR1 MNHEY and CDR2 SMNVEV (reference sequence). The length of the CDR3 is 14 residues. The junction had 5 bases not matched to a gene; V was cut back by 2 bases and J by 5 bases. CDR3 DNA: TGTGCCAGCAGTTTAGACAGGGGAGGCGACGAGCAGTACTTC. Its translation: CASSLDRGGDEQYF.

This clone was seen just once. The rearrangement joins TRBV7-8 to TRBJ1-5; the D gene is possibly TRBD1 (6 bases). The V end was cut by 5 bases, the J end by 4 bases, with 21 bases between. Germline V gene sequence: CDR1 SGHVS, CDR2 FQNEAQ. The CDR3 is made up of 17 amino acids. The CDR3 DNA follows: TGTGCCAGCAGCCCTCGAAGGACAGCAAGTAGTAATCAGCCCCAGCATTTT. This translates into CASSPRRTASSNQPQHF.

This chain joins TRBV19 and TRBJ2-5; D possibly corresponds to TRBD2 (6 bases). V shed 1 base and J shed 5 bases, with 14 bases lying between them. CDR1 LNHDA and CDR2 SQIVND come from the germline V gene (reference sequence). CDR3 length equals 15 residues. Here the CDR3 reads CASSIGRNGGETQYF. CDR3 coding DNA: TGTGCCAGTAGTATAGGCAGAAACGGAGGGGAGACCCAGTACTTC.

V usage is TRBV5-5 and J usage is TRBJ2-1, with a possible D match to TRBD2 (5 bases). Germline CDR1 and CDR2: SGHKS and YYEKEE (reference sequence). This CDR3 has 15 residues. The ends were cut back, 2 bases at V and 7 bases at J, with 16 bases in the middle. CDR3 bases: TGTGCCAGCAGCTTCGGAGCGGCGGAGAGGAATGAGCAGTTCTTC. Amino acid sequence: CASSFGAAERNEQFF.

The genes are TRBV12-5 and TRBJ1-4; 9 bases fit TRBD1. V lost 1 base to trimming and J lost 7 bases; unmatched junction nucleotides: 4. The germline V gene has CDR1 LGHNT and CDR2 FRNRAP. The CDR3 sequence is 15 residues long. The CDR3 DNA sequence: TGTGCTAGTGGTTTGGGTCGGGACAGGGCTGAAAAACTGTTTTTT. Its protein product is CASGLGRDRAEKLFF.

This chain links TRBV19 with TRBJ2-1, with D uncertain. The germline V and J ends were trimmed by 1 base and 0 bases, with 10 bases remaining between them. The CDR3 spans 16 residues. CDR1 and CDR2 (germline): LNHDA, SQIVND (reference sequence). Written as DNA, the CDR3 is TGTGCCAGTAGTATAGGGGCCGTTAGCTCCTACAATGAGCAGTTCTTC. It codes for CASSIGAVSSYNEQFF.